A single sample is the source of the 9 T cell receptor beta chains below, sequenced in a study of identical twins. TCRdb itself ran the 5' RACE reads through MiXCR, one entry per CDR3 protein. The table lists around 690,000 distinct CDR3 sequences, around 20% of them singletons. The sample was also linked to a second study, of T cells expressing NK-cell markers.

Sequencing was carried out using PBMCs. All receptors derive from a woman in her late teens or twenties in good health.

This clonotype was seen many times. The CDR3 is CASSSNGLNPYNEQFF. The CDR3 nucleotides are TGTGCCAGCAGTTCTAACGGCCTAAACCCCTACAATGAGCAGTTCTTC. The gene calls are TRBV12-3 or TRBV12-4 and TRBJ2-1; D not certain. This CDR3 is built from 16 residues. Between the trimmed V and J ends, which lost 4 bases and 2 bases, there was a span of 15 bases.

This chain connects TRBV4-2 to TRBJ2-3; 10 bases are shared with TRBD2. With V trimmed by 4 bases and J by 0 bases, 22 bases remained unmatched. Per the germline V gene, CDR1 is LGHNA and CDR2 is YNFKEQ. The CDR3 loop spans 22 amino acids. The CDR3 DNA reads TGTGCCAGCAGCCCTACTCCGGGACACTTATACGGGACTAGCGATAGCACAGATACGCAGTATTTT. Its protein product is CASSPTPGHLYGTSDSTDTQYF.

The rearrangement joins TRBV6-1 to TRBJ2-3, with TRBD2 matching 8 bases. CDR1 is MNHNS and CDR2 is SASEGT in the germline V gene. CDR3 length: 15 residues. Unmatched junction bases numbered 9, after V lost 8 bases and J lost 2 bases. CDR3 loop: CASFRAGATTDTQYF. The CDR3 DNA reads TGTGCCAGCTTTAGAGCGGGAGCCACCACAGATACGCAGTATTTT.

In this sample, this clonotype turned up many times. The CDR3 protein is CASSFGLAAAYEQYF. CDR3 nucleotide sequence: TGTGCCAGCAGCTTCGGACTAGCGGCTGCATACGAGCAGTACTTC. The J gene is TRBJ2-7, the V gene TRBV13; 10 bases align to TRBD2. Trimming cost V 3 bases and J 4 bases; bases outside gene matches: 6. Germline assignment: CDR1 PRHDT and CDR2 FYEKMQ (reference sequence). The CDR3 spans 15 residues.

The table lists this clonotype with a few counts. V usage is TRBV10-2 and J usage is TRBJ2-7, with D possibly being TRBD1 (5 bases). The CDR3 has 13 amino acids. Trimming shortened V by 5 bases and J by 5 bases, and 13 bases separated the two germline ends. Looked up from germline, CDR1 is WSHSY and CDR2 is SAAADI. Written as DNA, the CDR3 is TGCGCCAGCAGTCTGAACAGGCCCCACGAGCAGTACTTC. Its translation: CASSLNRPHEQYF.

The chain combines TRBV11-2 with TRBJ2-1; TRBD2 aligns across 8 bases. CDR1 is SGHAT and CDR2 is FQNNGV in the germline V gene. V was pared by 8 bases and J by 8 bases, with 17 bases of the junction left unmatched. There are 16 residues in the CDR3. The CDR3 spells CASDTPGTRVFDEQFF. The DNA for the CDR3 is TGTGCCAGCGATACGCCCGGGACTAGGGTTTTCGATGAGCAGTTCTTC.

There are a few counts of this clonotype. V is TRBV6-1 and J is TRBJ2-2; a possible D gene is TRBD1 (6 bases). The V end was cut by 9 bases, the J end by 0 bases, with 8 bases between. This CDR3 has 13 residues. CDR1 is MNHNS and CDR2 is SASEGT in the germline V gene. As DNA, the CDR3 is TGTGCCAGTCAGGGGCCGAACACCGGGGAGCTGTTTTTT. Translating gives CASQGPNTGELFF.

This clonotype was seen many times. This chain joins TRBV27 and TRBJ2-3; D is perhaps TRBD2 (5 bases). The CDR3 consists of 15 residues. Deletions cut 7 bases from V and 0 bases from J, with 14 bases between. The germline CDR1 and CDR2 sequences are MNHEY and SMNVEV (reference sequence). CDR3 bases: TGTGCCAGCAATACGGGATTTGGTAGCACAGATACGCAGTATTTT. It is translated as CASNTGFGSTDTQYF.

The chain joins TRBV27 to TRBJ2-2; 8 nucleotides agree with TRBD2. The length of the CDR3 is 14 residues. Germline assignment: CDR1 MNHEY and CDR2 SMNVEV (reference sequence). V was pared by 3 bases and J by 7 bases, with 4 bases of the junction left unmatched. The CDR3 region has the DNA TGTGCCAGCAGTTTCGGGAGGGCCATCGGGGAGCTGTTTTTT. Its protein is CASSFGRAIGELFF.